This entry is about one TCR beta chain. What antigen it recognizes has not been identified. Within one base of it there is no much larger clone, and no base qualities were kept. This sample is drawn from a study of OX40 agonist ivuxolimab in advanced cancers. Looking at the study overall: The costimulatory receptor OX40 (CD134) was targeted by ivuxolimab, a fully human IgG2 agonistic monoclonal antibody. The monotherapy dose-escalation portion (N ≈ 50 patients) of the phase I ivuxolimab trial is reported in the paper. Partial responses occurred in three dose-escalation patients, of whom one had hepatocellular carcinoma and two had cutaneous melanoma. Intravenous ivuxolimab was administered to patients every 2 weeks at six dose levels: 0.01, 0.1, 0.3, 1.5, 3 and 10 mg/kg. In the dose-escalation cohort, 82.7% of patients were male, and the mean age was approximately 60 years, with a range of about 23 to 90. Prior anti-PD-1, anti-PD-L1 or anti-CTLA-4 therapy was permitted, and checkpoint inhibitors had been received by roughly two fifths of dose-escalation patients. Peripheral TCRbeta sequencing aimed to test whether ivuxolimab altered TCR sequence diversity and caused clonal T-cell expansion. Of the roughly 50 dose-escalation patients, hepatocellular carcinoma was present in 19, melanoma in roughly 15, renal cell carcinoma in 9 and head and neck cancer in 9.

To sequence the TCRbeta CDR3 region, genomic DNA was isolated from the sorted cells. The immunoSEQ Assay was used for sequencing of TCRbeta CDR3 regions. Imported from immuneACCESS, the table was reduced by TCRdb to in-frame sequences with V and J called. These copies leave out some clones; in studies compared against another copy, an unresolved V gene accounts for under half, and the cause of the remainder is not known. For this sample there are some 80,000 clones; 88% appear just once. Together, the top ten hold 0.72% of the sample. The CDR3 numbers 15 residues from cysteine through phenylalanine. Of the read, only the CDR3 DNA is kept; its 45 bases are in frame from base 1. CDR1 is given as MNHEY and CDR2 as SVGAGI, both from the germline V gene. V is pared back by 2 bases and J by 1 base, with 8 bases lying between the germline termini. Paper-wide results and their limitations: Low levels of normalized T-cell clonal expansion were also seen in some patients who did not respond. Clonal expansion of both CD4+ and CD8+ blood T cells was observed from baseline to week 6 at doses 0.1 to 3.0 mg/kg. In the 0.1-3.0 mg/kg groups, partial responders were among the patients with the lowest normalized peripheral clonal expansion, particularly in CD8+ T cells. On average, CD8+ T cells showed more expanded clones than CD4+ T cells after ivuxolimab. The antigen specificity of the clonally expanded peripheral T cells was not determined.

Patients with autoimmune disease history or receiving systemic immunosuppression were excluded from the trial. In every dose cohort, peripheral blood was drawn for TCR sequencing at baseline, cycle 4 day 1, and cycle 7 day 1. The samples were drawn from a first-in-human, open-label, multicenter phase I dose-escalation trial of ivuxolimab. Adults with locally advanced or metastatic melanoma, renal cell, hepatocellular, or head and neck squamous cell carcinoma were enrolled in the trial. Before TCR sequencing, CD4+ T cells and CD8+ T cells from peripheral blood were sorted into separate populations. The source is an adult with an advanced solid tumor such as melanoma, head and neck, liver or kidney cancer. The V and J genes are TRBV6-5 and TRBJ2-2, with an unclear D gene assignment. The specimen was CD4+ or CD8+ T cells sorted from blood, collected in a trial of the OX40 agonist ivuxolimab. The CDR3 is CASSYGEGNTGELFF. The DNA sequence is as follows: TGTGCCAGCAGTTACGGGGAAGGGAACACCGGGGAGCTGTTTTTT.